What follows are 28 T cell receptor beta chains derived from one specimen sequenced in a study of tumor-infiltrating lymphocytes in glioblastoma multiforme. Multiple V-beta primers and a C-beta primer amplified TCRB from RNA. TCRdb ran MiXCR on the multiplex PCR reads and lists one entry per CDR3 protein. Among 25,000 to 35,000 distinct CDR3 sequences, around 55% were seen once, and the ten largest hold approximately 35%. Material for sequencing was brain tumor tissue. The origin of the receptors is a male donor with glioblastoma.

This clonotype was counted many times. V gene TRBV2 combines with J gene TRBJ2-7; the D is unclear. This CDR3 is built from 15 residues. V dropped 1 base and J dropped 6 bases, with 16 bases sitting between them. Germline V CDR1 and CDR2: SNHLY, FYNNEI. CDR3 nucleotide sequence: TGTGCCAGCAGTGAAGGCCAGATACTACCGGGCGAGCAGTACTTC. This translates into CASSEGQILPGEQYF.

Ten or more counts support this clonotype. V gene TRBV25-1 combines with J gene TRBJ2-2; D unresolved. The V gene lost 4 bases and the J gene lost 4 bases, with 19 bases spanning the gap. This CDR3 is 17 amino acids long. Germline V lookup: CDR1 MGHDK, CDR2 SYGVNS. The CDR3 DNA follows: TGTGCCAGCAGTGCCCAAGAAGGGCGCCTTGGCACCGGGGAGCTGTTTTTT. Translation: CASSAQEGRLGTGELFF.

This clonotype was seen ten or more times. The V and J genes are TRBV6-5 and TRBJ1-5; D remains ambiguous. V shed 4 bases and J shed 0 bases, with 4 bases lying between them. The V gene's germline CDR1 is MNHEY and CDR2 SVGAGI. CDR3 size: 13 residues. The CDR3 sequence is CASSSYSNQPQHF. CDR3 nucleotides: TGTGCCAGCAGTTCATATAGCAATCAGCCCCAGCATTTT.

As regards this clonotype: Since the CDR3 does not end with the conserved phenylalanine or tryptophan, this likely comes from a read error. The chain couples TRBV20-1 to TRBJ2-1; D possibly corresponds to TRBD2 (5 bases). In germline, CDR1 is DFQATT, CDR2 SNEGSKA (reference sequence). CDR3 size: 16 residues. CDR3 in amino acids: CSATPFMAGSYNEQFL. The CDR3, as DNA: TGCAGTGCCACCCCCTTCATGGCGGGCTCCTACAACGAGCAGTTCCTC.

This chain connects TRBV6-6 to TRBJ1-6, with D perhaps matching TRBD1 (5 bases). Germline V gene lookup returns CDR1 MNHNY and CDR2 SVGAGI (reference sequence). The CDR3 has 15 amino acids. V dropped 2 bases and J dropped 16 bases, with 21 bases sitting between them. The CDR3 DNA is TGTGCCAGCAGTTACCGCGGGGCAGGCCTAGGGACTCTCCACTTT. It specifies CASSYRGAGLGTLHF.

The table lists this clonotype with a few counts. It is likely a read error, because the conserved phenylalanine at the end of the CDR3 is missing. This CDR3 is CSTRVVSSYNEQFL. CDR3 DNA: TGCAGCACTCGGGTCGTGAGCTCCTACAATGAGCAGTTCTTA. V is TRBV29-1 and J is TRBJ2-1; the D is unclear. V gave up 8 bases and J gave up 0 bases, with 14 bases separating them. Germline loops: CDR1 SQVTM, CDR2 ANQGSEA. This CDR3 has 14 amino acids.

This clonotype counts as medium-sized. The V and J genes are TRBV6-5 and TRBJ2-6; no definite D call. CDR3 length: 15 amino acids. The germline gives CDR1 MNHEY, CDR2 SVGAGI. The V gene lost 5 bases and the J gene lost 0 bases, with 8 bases spanning the gap. The CDR3 reads CASSPPSSGANVLTF. CDR3 nucleotides: TGTGCCAGCAGTCCCCCGAGCTCTGGGGCCAACGTCCTGACTTTC.

Ten or more counts support this clonotype. The chain joins TRBV20-1 to TRBJ1-1; 11 nucleotides match TRBD1. The CDR3 runs 15 residues. The ends lost 6 bases at V and 4 bases at J; junction bases unmatched: 10. Germline loops: CDR1 DFQATT, CDR2 SNEGSKA (reference sequence). CDR3: CSAKGQGGASTEAFF. DNA of the CDR3: TGCAGTGCGAAGGGACAGGGGGGAGCGAGCACTGAAGCTTTCTTT.

Notes on this clonotype: One end of the junction varies from germline; a read error may be responsible. V and J are TRBV6-5 and TRBJ1-6; 7 bases line up with TRBD1. CDR1 is MNHEY and CDR2 is SVGAGI in the germline V gene. This CDR3 has 17 residues. As DNA, the CDR3 is TGTGCCGGCAGTTACTCATATACAGGGGCGCGGAATTCACCCCTCCACTTT. Amino acid sequence: CAGSYSYTGARNSPLHF.

The chain has TRBV6-1 and TRBJ2-3; 8 nucleotides match TRBD2. Trimming cost V 3 bases and J 6 bases; bases outside gene matches: 8. The CDR3 length is 15 residues. The germline CDR1 and CDR2 sequences are MNHNS and SASEGT. The DNA for the CDR3 is TGTGCCAGCAGTGATAACGGGAGGGCCTCGGATACGCAGTATTTT. It yields the protein CASSDNGRASDTQYF.

The rearrangement joins TRBV29-1 to TRBJ2-7, with 7 bases matching TRBD2. CDR1 SQVTM and CDR2 ANQGSEA come from the germline V gene. The junction had 10 bases not matched to a gene; V was cut back by 6 bases and J by 2 bases. The CDR3 consists of 14 residues. The CDR3 nucleotides are TGCAGCGTGGGTATCCGGGACTACACCTACGAGCAGTACTTC. Amino acid sequence: CSVGIRDYTYEQYF.

This clonotype showed up many times. The V gene is TRBV7-9, the J gene TRBJ2-1; 7 bases agree with TRBD2. The germline V gene encodes CDR1 SEHNR and CDR2 FQNEAQ (reference sequence). The CDR3 sequence is 16 residues long. The junction had 7 bases not matched to a gene; V was cut back by 5 bases and J by 0 bases. As DNA, the CDR3 is TGTGCCAGCAGCGCGCGGGAGTGGAGCTCCTACAATGAGCAGTTCTTC. It yields the protein CASSAREWSSYNEQFF.

The chain links TRBV28 to TRBJ2-7; 8 bases align to TRBD2. This CDR3 has 14 amino acids. The germline V gene encodes CDR1 MDHEN and CDR2 SYDVKM. The V and J ends lost 2 bases and 5 bases, in that order; junction bases with no gene match: 5. Here the CDR3 reads CASSLTGGKDEQYF. Here the CDR3 DNA reads TGTGCCAGCAGTTTAACGGGAGGGAAGGACGAGCAGTACTTC. The variable domain in full, with the rest retrieved from reference TRBV28 and TRBJ2-7, is DVKVTQSSRYLVKRTGEKVFLECVQDMDHENMFWYRQDPGLGLRLIYFSYDVKMKEKGDIPEGYSVSREKKERFSLILESASTNQTSMYLCASSLTGGKDEQYFGPGTRLTVT.

V gene TRBV12-3 or TRBV12-4 combines with J gene TRBJ1-1; the D is unclear. This CDR3 spans 13 amino acids. The CDR3 sequence is CGCSLDENTEAFF. The CDR3 coding sequence is TGTGGCTGCAGTTTGGACGAGAACACTGAAGCTTTCTTT.

The CDR3 reads CASRGGTGKGDEQYF. The CDR3 DNA is TGTGCCAGCAGAGGGGGGACAGGGAAAGGCGACGAGCAGTACTTC. The chain has TRBV6-2 or TRBV6-3 and TRBJ2-7; 9 nucleotides align to TRBD1. Per germline, CDR1 MNHEY and CDR2 SVGEGT. Trimming at V came to 6 bases and at J to 5 bases, leaving 11 bases not matched to a gene. The CDR3 is 15 amino acids.

This clonotype was detected many times. The chain is built from TRBV5-1 and TRBJ2-1, with 8 bases lining up with TRBD2. Unmatched junction bases numbered 3, after V lost 0 bases and J lost 4 bases. The CDR3 extends over 15 amino acids. Germline CDR1 reads SGHRS; CDR2 reads YFSETQ. The CDR3 DNA is TGCGCCAGCAGCTTGGAGGGCGGGAGGTACAATGAGCAGTTCTTC. Its protein is CASSLEGGRYNEQFF.

In regard to this clonotype: The junction and the germline gene differ at one end; a read error may be behind it. The chain joins TRBV20-1 to TRBJ2-1; TRBD2 is a possible D gene (6 bases). The germline CDR1 and CDR2 sequences are DFQATT and SNEGSKA (reference sequence). The CDR3 loop spans 14 amino acids. The CDR3 nucleotides are TGCAGTGCTAGTGTCGGGAGAGGCAACAATAAGCAGTTCTTC. Translation: CSASVGRGNNKQFF.

As concerns this clonotype: At one boundary the junction diverges from the germline segment, which might be a read error. V gene TRBV29-1 combines with J gene TRBJ1-1, with TRBD1 identical over 10 bases. This CDR3 has 14 residues. Germline V lookup: CDR1 SQVTM, CDR2 ANQGSEA. The chain's CDR3 is CGAGTGVYNTEASF. The CDR3 DNA follows: TGCGGCGCCGGGACAGGGGTTTATAACACTGAAGCTTCCTTT.

Regarding this clonotype: At one end the junction does not follow the germline gene, possibly because of a read error. The genes are TRBV20-1 and TRBJ2-3; D is undetermined. The CDR3 has 11 amino acids. Germline V lookup: CDR1 DFQATT, CDR2 SNEGSKA (reference sequence). The CDR3 sequence: CSARDLSTHYF. CDR3 DNA: TGCAGTGCTAGAGATTTGAGTACGCATTATTTT.

The V and J genes are TRBV5-1 and TRBJ2-1; no clear D. The CDR3 loop spans 14 amino acids. Germline CDR1 reads SGHRS; CDR2 reads YFSETQ. V shed 2 bases and J shed 7 bases, with 13 bases lying between them. The CDR3 sequence is CASSFGRPENEQFF. In DNA, the CDR3 is TGCGCCAGCAGCTTCGGGCGGCCGGAGAATGAGCAGTTCTTC. Looking up the rest from reference TRBV5-1 and TRBJ2-1 gives the full variable domain: KAGVTQTPRYLIKTRGQQVTLSCSPISGHRSVSWYQQTPGQGLQFLFEYFSETQRNKGNFPGRFSGRQFSNSRSEMNVSTLELGDSALYLCASSFGRPENEQFFGPGTRLTVL.

This clonotype has a count of ten or more. This chain connects TRBV4-1 to TRBJ1-1, with 7 bases lining up with TRBD1. J lost 3 bases, V lost 4 bases, and 8 bases had no gene match. Germline CDR1 reads MGHRA; CDR2 reads YSYEKL. The CDR3 sequence is 15 residues long. The CDR3 nucleotides are TGCGCCAGCAGCCGAAGTACAGGGGTGTACACTGAAGCTTTCTTT. Amino acids: CASSRSTGVYTEAFF.

With regard to this clonotype: One junction end disagrees with the germline gene, perhaps due to a read error. The V gene is TRBV20-1, the J gene TRBJ2-1, with TRBD1 matching 7 bases. In germline, CDR1 is DFQATT, CDR2 SNEGSKA (reference sequence). CDR3 length: 11 amino acids. The CDR3 loop is CSAEVWQGQFF. CDR3 nucleotide sequence: TGCAGTGCTGAAGTCTGGCAGGGACAGTTTTTC.

This clonotype was recorded only once. The rearrangement joins TRBV10-3 to TRBJ1-2, with TRBD1 as a possible D gene (6 bases). The germline V gene has CDR1 ENHRY and CDR2 SYGVKD. The CDR3 loop spans 13 amino acids. V gave up 6 bases and J gave up 5 bases, with 13 bases separating them. The CDR3: CAIRDRWTYGYTF. The CDR3, as DNA: TGTGCCATCAGAGACAGGTGGACTTATGGCTACACCTTC.

A note on this clonotype: It is likely a read error, because the conserved phenylalanine at the end of the CDR3 is missing. The chain uses TRBV11-1 and TRBJ2-7; D tentatively reads TRBD1 or TRBD2 (6 bases each). The CDR3 has 12 amino acids. CDR1 and CDR2 from the germline V gene are SGHAT and FQDESV (reference sequence). The V gene lost 5 bases and the J gene lost 6 bases, with 11 bases spanning the gap. CDR3 loop: CASSRRGREQYL. CDR3 bases: TGTGCCAGCAGCAGACGGGGGCGCGAGCAGTACCTC.

Regarding this clonotype: Here the CDR3 omits its conserved ending phenylalanine or tryptophan, so a read error is the likely source. The chain links TRBV6-5 to TRBJ1-3; D unresolved. The germline gives CDR1 MNHEY, CDR2 SVGAGI. CDR3 size: 14 residues. The CDR3 here is CDSSYRGTGNTIYL. CDR3 DNA: TGTGACAGCAGTTATCGGGGAACTGGAAACACCATATATTTG.

The V and J genes are TRBV20-1 and TRBJ2-1; 7 positions match TRBD2. The CDR3 has 15 residues. Per germline, CDR1 DFQATT and CDR2 SNEGSKA (reference sequence). Trimming took 6 bases from V and 2 from J; bases not matched to a gene: 10. CDR3: CSARTGRSAYNEQFF. As DNA, the CDR3 is TGCAGTGCAAGAACCGGGAGGTCTGCCTACAATGAGCAGTTCTTC.

This clonotype was detected many times. The chain combines TRBV12-3 or TRBV12-4 with TRBJ2-2; 7 nucleotides agree with TRBD2. V lost 5 bases, J lost 6 bases, and 18 bases stayed unmatched. CDR3 length: 18 amino acids. The DNA of the CDR3 is TGTGCCAGCAGTAACTCAAACAGAGCGGGGTTGGGCGCCGGGGAGCTGTTTTTT. It codes for CASSNSNRAGLGAGELFF.

This clonotype was observed many times. This chain joins TRBV20-1 and TRBJ2-4; D not certain. This CDR3 is 13 amino acids long. Germline V gene data show CDR1 as DFQATT and CDR2 as SNEGSKA (reference sequence). Trimming cost V 1 base and J 1 base, with 5 bases left between them. The DNA of the CDR3 is TGCAGTGCTAGAGTGGGTGCCAAAAACATTCAGTACTTC. Protein sequence: CSARVGAKNIQYF.